This entry is about one T cell receptor beta chain. Its antigen is as yet unknown. The data originate from a study of cytomegalovirus exposure and HLA in healthy donors. Across the study: Earlier work reported 95 million to 130 million unique TCR beta sequences from some 170 million T cells. Early released data comprised around 80 million unique TCRs from HLA-typed donors. Study conclusions and caveats: TRBV6-2, TRBV6-3 and some other V segments were unresolvable in 87-base-pair reads. Judged likely to be a sequencing artifact was a cluster of highly shared sequence variants.

60 Vbeta and 13 Jbeta primers were used in PCR. The method was immunoSEQ multiplex PCR; TCRdb's version includes in-frame clones alone and lacks a portion of them. Its table records 150,000 to 200,000 clones. Trimming removed 5 bases at V and 5 bases at J, with 21 bases between. The CDR3 sequence is 16 residues long. Per the germline V gene, CDR1 is SEHNR and CDR2 is FQNEAQ (reference sequence). The genes are TRBV7-9 and TRBJ2-5; a possible D gene is TRBD1 (5 bases). The sequencing sample was made of PBMCs. The clonotype originates from a man younger than 40 in good health and CMV-seronegative. CDR3 loop: CASSLLGELGRETQYF. As DNA, the CDR3 is TGTGCCAGCAGCCTACTTGGGGAACTGGGGCGGGAGACCCAGTACTTC.